These 26 T cell receptor beta chains share one sample of origin, sequenced in a study of T cell clones after liver transplantation. Assay: immunoSEQ multiplex PCR; the TCRdb copy retains only in-frame clones and omits some. This table holds about 99,000 clones, about 81% found once. Material: CD4+ T cells from blood, obtained approximately 4 years after liver transplant. All receptors derive from a human patient who received a liver transplant. Some T cells may have originated in the graft donor.

The chain couples TRBV12-5 to TRBJ2-2, with 11 bases fitting TRBD1. The CDR3 consists of 16 residues. Germline V gene data show CDR1 as LGHNT and CDR2 as FRNRAP. Trimming removed 5 bases from V and 4 bases from J; junction bases left unmatched: 6. The CDR3 is CASGQGQGAVTGELFF. Here the CDR3 DNA reads TGTGCTAGTGGTCAAGGACAGGGGGCGGTCACCGGGGAGCTGTTTTTT.

Here the CDR3 DNA reads TGTGCCAGCAGAGTGCCTGGTATCATGAACACTGAAGCTTTCTTT. It encodes CASRVPGIMNTEAFF. This chain joins TRBV28 and TRBJ1-1, with D uncertain. Looked up from germline, CDR1 is MDHEN and CDR2 is SYDVKM. The CDR3 extends over 15 amino acids. Trimming left V 6 bases short and J 0 bases short, with 14 bases between. Based on the CDR3 plus reference TRBV28 and TRBJ1-1, the full variable domain is DVKVTQSSRYLVKRTGEKVFLECVQDMDHENMFWYRQDPGLGLRLIYFSYDVKMKEKGDIPEGYSVSREKKERFSLILESASTNQTSMYLCASRVPGIMNTEAFFGQGTRLTVV.

The V call is TRBV28, the J call TRBJ2-3; D gene unclear. The V end was cut by 2 bases, the J end by 5 bases, with 5 bases between. Germline CDR1 and CDR2: MDHEN and SYDVKM. This CDR3 contains 12 residues. The CDR3 region is CASSLKGDTQYF. CDR3 nucleotides: TGTGCCAGCAGTTTAAAGGGAGATACGCAGTATTTT.

This clone was seen a few times. V and J are TRBV5-1 and TRBJ1-2; no definite D call. Germline V CDR1 and CDR2: SGHRS, YFSETQ. CDR3 length equals 12 residues. The V end was cut by 0 bases, the J end by 7 bases, with 7 bases between. The CDR3 region is CASSLGESGYTF. The CDR3 DNA reads as TGCGCCAGCAGCTTGGGGGAATCTGGCTACACCTTC. The full variable domain, rest sourced from reference TRBV5-1 and TRBJ1-2, is KAGVTQTPRYLIKTRGQQVTLSCSPISGHRSVSWYQQTPGQGLQFLFEYFSETQRNKGNFPGRFSGRQFSNSRSEMNVSTLELGDSALYLCASSLGESGYTFGSGTRLTVV.

The CDR3 sequence is CASSRDRRTDTQYF. Written as DNA, the CDR3 is TGTGCCAGTAGTAGGGACAGGAGAACAGATACGCAGTATTTT. The chain uses TRBV19 and TRBJ2-3; 8 bases match TRBD1. The length of the CDR3 is 14 residues. V lost 4 bases to trimming and J lost 3 bases; unmatched junction nucleotides: 3. Germline CDR1 is LNHDA and CDR2 is SQIVND (reference sequence).

The chain joins TRBV9 to TRBJ2-7; no definite D call. This CDR3 comprises 13 residues. CDR1 is SGDLS and CDR2 is YYNGEE in the germline V gene. The ends were cut back, 3 bases at V and 6 bases at J, with 13 bases in the middle. CDR3 in amino acids: CASSASLWAEQYF. The DNA of the CDR3 is TGTGCCAGCAGCGCTAGTCTCTGGGCCGAGCAGTACTTC.

This chain uses TRBV14 with TRBJ2-7, with a weak D call TRBD2 (5 bases). Trimming stripped 0 bases from V and 6 bases from J, with 21 bases between. The CDR3 spans 17 residues. Germline assignment: CDR1 SGHDN and CDR2 FVKESK. The CDR3 nucleotides read TGTGCCAGCAGCCAAGAGGAGTACGGCCGACTACTACGCGAGCAGTACTTC. It codes for CASSQEEYGRLLREQYF. The variable domain in full, with the rest retrieved from reference TRBV14 and TRBJ2-7, is EAGVTQFPSHSVIEKGQTVTLRCDPISGHDNLYWYRRVMGKEIKFLLHFVKESKQDESGMPNNRFLAERTGGTYSTLKVQPAELEDSGVYFCASSQEEYGRLLREQYFGPGTRLTVT.

The chain employs TRBV6-1 and TRBJ2-5; TRBD2 matches 7 bases. V shed 7 bases, J shed 1 base, and the junction held 6 bases outside the gene matches. Germline assignment: CDR1 MNHNS and CDR2 SASEGT. The CDR3 spans 14 residues. The CDR3 DNA sequence: TGTGCCAGCAAGACCGGGACTATCCAAGAGACCCAGTACTTC. Protein sequence: CASKTGTIQETQYF.

The chain couples TRBV18 to TRBJ1-4; D unresolved. The CDR3 is made up of 16 amino acids. The V gene lost 5 bases and the J gene lost 7 bases, with 20 bases spanning the gap. The germline CDR1 and CDR2 sequences are KGHSH and LQKENI. CDR3 residues: CASSSWTGIGSEKLFF. The CDR3, as DNA: TGTGCCAGCTCATCGTGGACCGGAATTGGTAGTGAAAAACTGTTTTTT.

The gene calls are TRBV7-3 and TRBJ2-2; D unresolved. The V and J ends lost 0 bases and 7 bases respectively, with 6 bases between them. CDR3 size: 13 residues. The germline V gene encodes CDR1 SGHTA and CDR2 FQGTGA. The CDR3 reads CASSLTPDGELFF. CDR3 DNA: TGTGCCAGCAGCTTAACGCCGGACGGGGAGCTGTTTTTT.

The chain employs TRBV27 and TRBJ2-3; no clear D. Trimming removed 6 bases from V and 5 bases from J, with 6 bases in between. From germline, CDR1 is MNHEY and CDR2 SMNVEV (reference sequence). The CDR3 is 11 residues long. In nucleotides, the CDR3 is TGTGCCAGCAGCATCCAAGATACGCAGTATTTT. It specifies CASSIQDTQYF.

This chain links TRBV11-3 with TRBJ2-3; D is ambiguous. CDR1 SGHNT and CDR2 YENEEA come from the germline V gene. The V end lost 1 base, the J end lost 14 bases, and 13 bases lay between the germline ends. The CDR3 is 12 amino acids. CDR3 loop: CASSLGPAGPYF. The CDR3 bases are TGTGCCAGCAGCTTAGGGCCGGCCGGTCCGTATTTT. The full variable domain, with the rest looked up from reference TRBV11-3 and TRBJ2-3, is EAGVVQSPRYKIIEKKQPVAFWCNPISGHNTLYWYLQNLGQGPELLIRYENEEAVDDSQLPKDRFSAERLKGVDSTLKIQPAELGDSAVYLCASSLGPAGPYFGPGTRLTVL.

This CDR3 reads CASSYSKSQPQHF. The DNA of the CDR3 is TGTGCCAGCAGTTACTCGAAGAGTCAGCCCCAGCATTTT. The chain recombines TRBV6-6 with TRBJ1-5; the D is unclear. This CDR3 is built from 13 residues. Germline V lookup: CDR1 MNHNY, CDR2 SVGAGI (reference sequence). The germline V and J ends were trimmed by 0 bases and 6 bases, with 6 bases remaining between them.

This rearrangement joins TRBV7-2 to TRBJ2-1, with 10 bases identical to TRBD2. The CDR3 extends over 15 amino acids. The trim removed 6 bases at V and 7 bases at J, leaving 9 bases unmatched. CDR1 is SGHTA and CDR2 is FQGNSA in the germline V gene. CDR3 loop: CASSSTSGAVNEQFF. Written as DNA, the CDR3 is TGTGCCAGCAGTTCCACTAGCGGGGCGGTAAATGAGCAGTTCTTC.

This chain connects TRBV5-4 to TRBJ2-3; 14 bases map to TRBD2. The V segment lost 4 bases and the J segment 0 bases; nucleotides outside the gene matches: 7. Germline V lookup: CDR1 SGHNT, CDR2 YYREEE (reference sequence). The CDR3 has 18 amino acids. Here the CDR3 reads CASSGTSGSRTSTDTQYF. The CDR3 nucleotides are TGTGCCAGCAGCGGGACTAGCGGGAGTCGAACTAGCACAGATACGCAGTATTTT.

The chain joins TRBV6-1 to TRBJ1-3, with D perhaps TRBD1 (5 bases). V dropped 1 base and J dropped 4 bases, with 17 bases sitting between them. The CDR3 spans 17 residues. The germline V gene encodes CDR1 MNHNS and CDR2 SASEGT. In nucleotides, the CDR3 is TGTGCCAGCAGTGAAGAAGCAGCGGGACCCCGAGGAAACACCATATATTTT. It is translated as CASSEEAAGPRGNTIYF.

This sequence joins TRBV7-2 and TRBJ1-1, with a possible D match to TRBD1 (5 bases). The CDR3 has 15 residues. Germline V gene data show CDR1 as SGHTA and CDR2 as FQGNSA. V lost 3 bases to trimming and J lost 2 bases, with 13 bases between them. The CDR3 loop reads CASSFRAGRNTEAFF. The CDR3, as DNA: TGTGCCAGCAGCTTTCGGGCAGGGAGAAACACTGAAGCTTTCTTT.

Concerning this clone: The same CDR3 can be traced to other DNA sequences in this sample. The CDR3 sequence is CASRRQVDQPQHF. Here the CDR3 DNA reads TGTGCCAGCAGACGACAGGTGGACCAGCCCCAGCATTTT. This rearrangement joins TRBV6-5 to TRBJ1-5; the D gene is possibly TRBD1 (6 bases). The CDR3 extends over 13 amino acids. CDR1 and CDR2 from the germline V gene are MNHEY and SVGAGI. The germline V and J ends were trimmed by 6 bases and 7 bases, with 13 bases remaining between them.

This clone was seen just once. The chain recombines TRBV5-1 with TRBJ2-1, with 12 nucleotides matching TRBD1. CDR1 is SGHRS and CDR2 is YFSETQ in the germline V gene. There are 19 residues in the CDR3. V shed 2 bases and J 1 base; nucleotides not matched to a gene: 10. CDR3 residues: CASSLGPGQGAGSYNEQFF. The DNA of the CDR3 is TGCGCCAGCAGCTTAGGACCGGGACAGGGGGCTGGATCCTACAATGAGCAGTTCTTC.

The V gene is TRBV7-8, the J gene TRBJ1-6; 7 bases align to TRBD1. Looked up from germline, CDR1 is SGHVS and CDR2 is FQNEAQ. Trimming took 1 base from V and 16 from J; bases not matched to a gene: 4. This CDR3 contains 12 residues. CDR3 region: CASSLEGATLHF. CDR3 nucleotide sequence: TGTGCCAGCAGCTTAGAGGGGGCTACTCTCCACTTT.

This clone was detected a few times. The chain is built from TRBV14 and TRBJ2-6; D is ambiguous. The CDR3 has 14 residues. V lost 8 bases to trimming and J lost 0 bases, with 8 bases between them. The germline V gene has CDR1 SGHDN and CDR2 FVKESK. This CDR3 is CASAQISGANVLTF. Here the CDR3 DNA reads TGTGCCAGCGCTCAGATCTCTGGGGCCAACGTCCTGACTTTC.

This clone appeared a single time. The chain recombines TRBV6-5 with TRBJ2-2; D remains ambiguous. CDR3 length: 14 amino acids. V gave up 6 bases and J gave up 3 bases, with 11 bases separating them. Germline V gene data show CDR1 as MNHEY and CDR2 as SVGAGI. The CDR3 sequence is CASRNGPDTGELFF. The CDR3 bases are TGTGCCAGCAGAAACGGACCCGACACCGGGGAGCTGTTTTTT.

This chain connects TRBV6-5 to TRBJ1-4, with no clear D. V was shortened by 0 bases and J by 5 bases, with 10 bases between the two germline ends. This CDR3 is 15 amino acids long. In germline, CDR1 is MNHEY, CDR2 SVGAGI. The CDR3 region has the DNA TGTGCCAGCAGTTACTCTGAGAGGAAGAATGAAAAACTGTTTTTT. This translates into CASSYSERKNEKLFF.

CDR3 sequence reads: CASSYAGTGVHEQYF. The CDR3 DNA reads TGTGCCAGCAGTTACGCCGGGACAGGGGTACACGAGCAGTACTTC. V is TRBV6-5 and J is TRBJ2-7; 10 bases align to TRBD1. In germline, CDR1 is MNHEY, CDR2 SVGAGI. This CDR3 spans 15 amino acids. The V segment lost 2 bases and the J segment 5 bases; nucleotides outside the gene matches: 6.

The rearrangement links TRBV5-4 to TRBJ1-5, with D tentatively TRBD1 (6 bases). V lost 4 bases and J lost 2, with 13 bases in between. Germline loops: CDR1 SGHNT, CDR2 YYREEE (reference sequence). This CDR3 region has 15 residues. The CDR3 DNA is TGTGCCAGCAGCCCGGGACACCTTGGCAATCAGCCCCAGCATTTT. Encoded protein: CASSPGHLGNQPQHF.

V usage is TRBV7-3 and J usage is TRBJ2-1, with D tentatively TRBD1 or TRBD2 (5 bases each). The CDR3 loop spans 13 amino acids. The germline gives CDR1 SGHTA, CDR2 FQGTGA. Trimming stripped 8 bases from V and 8 bases from J, with 16 bases between. CDR3 coding DNA: TGTGCCAGCGCCCCCTACCGGGGCGATGAGCAGTTCTTC. Amino acids: CASAPYRGDEQFF. Combining the CDR3 with reference TRBV7-3 and TRBJ2-1 gives the whole variable domain GAGVSQTPSNKVTEKGKYVELRCDPISGHTALYWYRQSLGQGPEFLIYFQGTGAADDSGLPNDRFFAVRPEGSVSTLKIQRTERGDSAVYLCASAPYRGDEQFFGPGTRLTVL.